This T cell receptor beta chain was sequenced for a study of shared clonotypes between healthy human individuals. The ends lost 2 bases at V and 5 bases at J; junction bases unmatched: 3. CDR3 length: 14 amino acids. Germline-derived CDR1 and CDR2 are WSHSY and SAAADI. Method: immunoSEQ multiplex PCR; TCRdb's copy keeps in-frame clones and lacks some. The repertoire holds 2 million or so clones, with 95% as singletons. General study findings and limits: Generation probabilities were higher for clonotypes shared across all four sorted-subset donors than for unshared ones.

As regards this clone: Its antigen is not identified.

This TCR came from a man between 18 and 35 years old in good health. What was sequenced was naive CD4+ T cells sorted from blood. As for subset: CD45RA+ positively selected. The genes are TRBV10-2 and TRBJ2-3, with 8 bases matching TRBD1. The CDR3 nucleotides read TGCGCCAGCAGTGAGACAGGGGGTCGAGATACGCAGTATTTT. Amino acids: CASSETGGRDTQYF.